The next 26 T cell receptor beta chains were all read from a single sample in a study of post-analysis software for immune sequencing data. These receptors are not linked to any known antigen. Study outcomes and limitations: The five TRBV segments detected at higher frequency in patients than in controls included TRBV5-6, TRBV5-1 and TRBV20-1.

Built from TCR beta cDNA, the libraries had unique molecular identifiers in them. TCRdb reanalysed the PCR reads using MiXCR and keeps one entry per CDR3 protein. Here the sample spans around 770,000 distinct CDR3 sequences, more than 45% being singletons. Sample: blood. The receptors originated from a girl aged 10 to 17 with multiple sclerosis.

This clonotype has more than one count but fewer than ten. DNA of the CDR3: TGCAGTGCCTACGGGCTGGCCTACAATGAGCAGTTCTTC. Translating it yields CSAYGLAYNEQFF. This rearrangement joins TRBV20-1 to TRBJ2-1; no clear D gene. Germline values: CDR1 DFQATT, CDR2 SNEGSKA (reference sequence). This CDR3 is built from 13 residues. V was shortened by 6 bases and J by 2 bases, with 11 bases between the two germline ends.

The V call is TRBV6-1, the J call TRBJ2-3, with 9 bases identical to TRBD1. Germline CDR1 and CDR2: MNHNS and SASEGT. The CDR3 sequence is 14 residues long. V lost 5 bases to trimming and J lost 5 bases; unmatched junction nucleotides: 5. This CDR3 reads CASSLDRGGDTQYF. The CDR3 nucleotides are TGTGCCAGCAGTTTGGACAGGGGTGGAGATACGCAGTATTTT.

The CDR3 region is CASCPDFVRDSNYEQYF. CDR3 in DNA: TGTGCCAGCTGTCCGGATTTTGTACGGGACAGCAACTACGAGCAGTACTTC. J is TRBJ2-4 and V is TRBV2; 7 bases map to TRBD1. The better agreement between TRBJ2-7 and the DNA end casts doubt on the J call. The CDR3 has 17 amino acids. Germline CDR1 and CDR2: SNHLY and FYNNEI.

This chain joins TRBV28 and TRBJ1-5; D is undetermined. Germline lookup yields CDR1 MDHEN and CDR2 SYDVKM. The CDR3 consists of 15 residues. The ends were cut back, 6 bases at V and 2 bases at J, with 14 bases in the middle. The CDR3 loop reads CASRVGGLGNQPQHF. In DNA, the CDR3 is TGTGCCAGCAGGGTAGGTGGATTGGGCAATCAGCCCCAGCATTTT.

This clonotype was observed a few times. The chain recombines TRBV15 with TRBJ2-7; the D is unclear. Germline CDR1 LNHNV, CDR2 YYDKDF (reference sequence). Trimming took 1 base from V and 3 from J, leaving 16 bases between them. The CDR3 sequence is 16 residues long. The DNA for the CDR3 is TGTGCCACCAGCAGAGGGGTTGAGCCCCCTCACTACGAGCAGTACTTC. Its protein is CATSRGVEPPHYEQYF.

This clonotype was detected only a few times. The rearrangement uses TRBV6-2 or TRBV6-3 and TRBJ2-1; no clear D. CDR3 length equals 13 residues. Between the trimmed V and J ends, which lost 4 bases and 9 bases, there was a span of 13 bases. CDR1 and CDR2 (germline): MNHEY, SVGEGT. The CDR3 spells CASSSPLWIEQFF. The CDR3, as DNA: TGTGCCAGCAGTTCCCCGCTTTGGATTGAGCAGTTCTTC.

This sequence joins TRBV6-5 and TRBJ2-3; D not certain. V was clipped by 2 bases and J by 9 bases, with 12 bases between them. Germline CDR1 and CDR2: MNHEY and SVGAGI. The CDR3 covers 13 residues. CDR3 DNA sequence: TGTGCCAGCAGTTACGGATTTGGCGACACGCAGTATTTT. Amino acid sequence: CASSYGFGDTQYF.

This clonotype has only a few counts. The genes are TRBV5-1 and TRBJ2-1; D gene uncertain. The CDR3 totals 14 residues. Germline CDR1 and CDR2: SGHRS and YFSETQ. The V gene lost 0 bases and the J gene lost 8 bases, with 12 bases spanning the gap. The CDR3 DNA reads TGCGCCAGCAGCTTGGTCTTGGGTACGGATGAGCAGTTCTTC. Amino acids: CASSLVLGTDEQFF.

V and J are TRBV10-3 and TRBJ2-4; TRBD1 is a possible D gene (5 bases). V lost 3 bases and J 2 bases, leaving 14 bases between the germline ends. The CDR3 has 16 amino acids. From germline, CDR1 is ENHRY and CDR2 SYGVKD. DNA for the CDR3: TGTGCCATCAGTGACCAGGGCCATGAGTCCAAAAACATTCAGTACTTC. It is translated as CAISDQGHESKNIQYF.

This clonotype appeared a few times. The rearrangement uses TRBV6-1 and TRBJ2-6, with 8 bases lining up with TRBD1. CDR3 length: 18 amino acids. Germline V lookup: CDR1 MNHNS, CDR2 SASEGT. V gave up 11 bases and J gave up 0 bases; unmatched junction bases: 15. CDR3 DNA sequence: TGTGCCGGCACCAATGGGGACAGGAGTTTCTCTGGGGCCAACGTCCTGACTTTC. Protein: CAGTNGDRSFSGANVLTF.

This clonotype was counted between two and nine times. This CDR3 is CASRRGIAGDGETQYF. For the CDR3, the DNA is TGTGCCAGCAGACGCGGGATAGCGGGAGATGGGGAGACCCAGTACTTC. This chain connects TRBV7-9 to TRBJ2-5; 9 positions match TRBD2. V gave up 6 bases and J gave up 5 bases; unmatched junction bases: 13. The CDR3 is 16 amino acids. Germline CDR1 SEHNR, CDR2 FQNEAQ (reference sequence). Supplemented by reference TRBV7-9 and TRBJ2-5, the full variable domain reads DTGVSQNPRHKITKRGQNVTFRCDPISEHNRLYWYRQTLGQGPEFLTYFQNEAQLEKSRLLSDRFSAERPKGSFSTLEIQRTEQGDSAMYLCASRRGIAGDGETQYFGPGTRLLVL.

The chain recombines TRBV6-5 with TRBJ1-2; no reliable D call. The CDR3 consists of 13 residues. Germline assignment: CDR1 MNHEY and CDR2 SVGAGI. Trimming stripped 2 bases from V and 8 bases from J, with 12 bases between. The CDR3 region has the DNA TGTGCCAGCAGTTACGCCCTATCTGGGGGCTACACCTTC. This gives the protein CASSYALSGGYTF.

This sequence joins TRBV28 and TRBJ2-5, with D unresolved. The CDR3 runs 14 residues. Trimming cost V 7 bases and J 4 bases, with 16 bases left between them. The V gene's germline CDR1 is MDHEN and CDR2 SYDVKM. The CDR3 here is CASTSVGLPETQYF. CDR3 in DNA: TGTGCCAGCACCTCCGTCGGTCTTCCAGAGACCCAGTACTTC.

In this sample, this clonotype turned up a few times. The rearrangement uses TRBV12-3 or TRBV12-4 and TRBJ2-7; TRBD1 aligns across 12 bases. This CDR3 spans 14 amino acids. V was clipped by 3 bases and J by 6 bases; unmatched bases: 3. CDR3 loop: CASSFPGQGAEQYF. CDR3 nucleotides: TGTGCCAGCAGTTTCCCGGGACAGGGGGCCGAGCAGTACTTC.

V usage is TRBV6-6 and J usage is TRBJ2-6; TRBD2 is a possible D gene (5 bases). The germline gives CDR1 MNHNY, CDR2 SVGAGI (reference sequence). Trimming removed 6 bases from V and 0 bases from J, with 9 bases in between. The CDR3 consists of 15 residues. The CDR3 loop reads CASREALSGANVLTF. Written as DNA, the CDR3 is TGTGCCAGCAGGGAGGCCCTCTCTGGGGCCAACGTCCTGACTTTC.

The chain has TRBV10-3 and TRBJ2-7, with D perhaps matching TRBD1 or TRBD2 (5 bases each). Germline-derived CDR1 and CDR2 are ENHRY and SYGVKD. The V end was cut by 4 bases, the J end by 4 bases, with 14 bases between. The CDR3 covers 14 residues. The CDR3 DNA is TGTGCCATCAGTGGGGGTACTAGGGGTTACGAGCAGTACTTC. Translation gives CAISGGTRGYEQYF.

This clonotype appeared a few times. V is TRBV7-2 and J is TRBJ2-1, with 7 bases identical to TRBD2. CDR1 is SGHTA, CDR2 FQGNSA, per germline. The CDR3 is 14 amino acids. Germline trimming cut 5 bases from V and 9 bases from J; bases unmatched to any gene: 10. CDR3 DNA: TGTGCCAGCAGCCCCGACCCGACTAGCCCTGAGCAGTTCTTC. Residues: CASSPDPTSPEQFF.

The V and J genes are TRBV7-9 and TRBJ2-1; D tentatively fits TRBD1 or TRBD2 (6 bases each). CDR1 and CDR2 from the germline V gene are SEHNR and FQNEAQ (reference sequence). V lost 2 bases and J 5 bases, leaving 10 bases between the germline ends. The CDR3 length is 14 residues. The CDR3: CASSLSGDNNEQFF. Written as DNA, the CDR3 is TGTGCCAGCAGCTTATCGGGGGACAACAATGAGCAGTTCTTC. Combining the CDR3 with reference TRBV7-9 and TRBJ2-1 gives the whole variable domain DTGVSQNPRHKITKRGQNVTFRCDPISEHNRLYWYRQTLGQGPEFLTYFQNEAQLEKSRLLSDRFSAERPKGSFSTLEIQRTEQGDSAMYLCASSLSGDNNEQFFGPGTRLTVL.

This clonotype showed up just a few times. DNA for the CDR3: TGTGCCAGCAGCTTTGATTTACTTAGCGGGAGGGCCGAAAGGAATAACTACGAGCAGTACTTC. The encoded protein is CASSFDLLSGRAERNNYEQYF. The chain joins TRBV11-1 to TRBJ2-7; 11 nucleotides match TRBD2. The CDR3 is 21 residues long. The germline gives CDR1 SGHAT, CDR2 FQDESV (reference sequence). J was trimmed by 3 bases and V by 3 bases; bases with no gene match: 22. Looking up the rest from reference TRBV11-1 and TRBJ2-7 gives the full variable domain: EAEVAQSPRYKITEKSQAVAFWCDPISGHATLYWYRQILGQGPELLVQFQDESVVDDSQLPKDRFSAERLKGVDSTLKIQPAELGDSAMYLCASSFDLLSGRAERNNYEQYFGPGTRLTVT.

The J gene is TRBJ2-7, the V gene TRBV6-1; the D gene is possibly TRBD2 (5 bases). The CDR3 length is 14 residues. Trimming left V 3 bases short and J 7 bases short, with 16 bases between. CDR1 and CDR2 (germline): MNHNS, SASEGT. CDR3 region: CASSDFDHPGEQYF. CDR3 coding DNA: TGTGCCAGCAGTGATTTCGACCATCCGGGAGAGCAGTACTTC.

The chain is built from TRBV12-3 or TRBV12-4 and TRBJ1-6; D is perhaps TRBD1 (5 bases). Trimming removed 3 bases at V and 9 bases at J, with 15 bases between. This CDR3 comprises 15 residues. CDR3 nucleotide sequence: TGTGCCAGCAGTTTGCCCGGGACCCTAAGTTCACCCCTCCACTTT. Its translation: CASSLPGTLSSPLHF.

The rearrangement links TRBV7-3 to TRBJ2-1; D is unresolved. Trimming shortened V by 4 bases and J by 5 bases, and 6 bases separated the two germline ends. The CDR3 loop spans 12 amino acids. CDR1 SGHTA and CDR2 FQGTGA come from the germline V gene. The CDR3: CASSSTHNEQFF. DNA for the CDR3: TGTGCCAGCAGCTCAACCCACAATGAGCAGTTCTTC.

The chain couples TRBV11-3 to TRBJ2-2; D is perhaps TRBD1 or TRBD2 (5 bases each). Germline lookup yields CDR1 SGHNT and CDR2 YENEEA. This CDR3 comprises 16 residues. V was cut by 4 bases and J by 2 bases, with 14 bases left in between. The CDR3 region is CASSSGALANTGELFF. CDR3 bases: TGTGCCAGCAGCTCCGGGGCCCTCGCCAACACCGGGGAGCTGTTTTTT.

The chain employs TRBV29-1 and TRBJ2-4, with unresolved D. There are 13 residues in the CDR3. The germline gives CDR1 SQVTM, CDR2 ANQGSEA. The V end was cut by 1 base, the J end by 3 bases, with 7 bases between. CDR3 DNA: TGCAGCGTTGAAGGCGGCCGCAAAAACATTCAGTACTTC. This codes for CSVEGGRKNIQYF.

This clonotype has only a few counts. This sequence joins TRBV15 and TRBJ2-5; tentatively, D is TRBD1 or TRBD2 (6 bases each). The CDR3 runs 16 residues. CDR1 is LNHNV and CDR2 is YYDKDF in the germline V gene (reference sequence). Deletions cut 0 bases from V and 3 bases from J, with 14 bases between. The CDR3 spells CATSRDLLEGEETQYF. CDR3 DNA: TGTGCCACCAGCAGAGATCTCTTGGAGGGGGAAGAGACCCAGTACTTC. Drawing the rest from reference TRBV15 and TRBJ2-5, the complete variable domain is DAMVIQNPRYQVTQFGKPVTLSCSQTLNHNVMYWYQQKSSQAPKLLFHYYDKDFNNEADTPDNFQSRRPNTSFCFLDIRSPGLGDTAMYLCATSRDLLEGEETQYFGPGTRLLVL.

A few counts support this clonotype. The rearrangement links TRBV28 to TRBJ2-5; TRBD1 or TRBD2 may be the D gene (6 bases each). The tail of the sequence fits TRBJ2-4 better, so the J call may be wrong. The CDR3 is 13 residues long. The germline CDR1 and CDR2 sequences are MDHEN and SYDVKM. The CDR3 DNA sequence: TGTGCCAGCAGTTTTGGGGGGCGCAACATTCAGTACTTC. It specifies CASSFGGRNIQYF.